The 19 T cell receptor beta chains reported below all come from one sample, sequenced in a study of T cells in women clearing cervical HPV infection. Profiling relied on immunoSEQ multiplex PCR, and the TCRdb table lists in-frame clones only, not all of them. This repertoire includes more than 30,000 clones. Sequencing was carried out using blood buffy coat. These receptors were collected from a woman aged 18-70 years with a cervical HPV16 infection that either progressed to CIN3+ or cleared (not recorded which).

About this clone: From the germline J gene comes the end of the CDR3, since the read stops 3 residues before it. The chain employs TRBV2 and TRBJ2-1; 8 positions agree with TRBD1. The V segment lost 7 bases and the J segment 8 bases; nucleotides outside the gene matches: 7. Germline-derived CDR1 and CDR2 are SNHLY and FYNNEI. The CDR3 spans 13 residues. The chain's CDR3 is CASTGQGRHEQFF. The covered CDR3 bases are TGTGCCAGCACTGGACAGGGTCGCCATGAG.

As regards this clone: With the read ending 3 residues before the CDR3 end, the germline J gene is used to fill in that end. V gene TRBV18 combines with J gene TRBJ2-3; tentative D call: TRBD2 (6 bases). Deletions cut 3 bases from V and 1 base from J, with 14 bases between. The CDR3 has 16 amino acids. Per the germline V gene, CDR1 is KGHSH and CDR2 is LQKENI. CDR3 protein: CASSPSGVPGTDTQYF. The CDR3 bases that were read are TGTGCCAGCTCACCGTCGGGGGTCCCGGGCACAGATACG.

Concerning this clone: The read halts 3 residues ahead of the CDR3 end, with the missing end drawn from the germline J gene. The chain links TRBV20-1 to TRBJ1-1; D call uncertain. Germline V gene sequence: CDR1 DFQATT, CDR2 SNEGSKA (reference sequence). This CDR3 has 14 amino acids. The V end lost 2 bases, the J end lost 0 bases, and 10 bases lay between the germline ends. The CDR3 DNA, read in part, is TGCAGTGCTAGACCCCTCCCCGTGAACACTGAA. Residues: CSARPLPVNTE. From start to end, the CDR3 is CSARPLPVNTEAFF.

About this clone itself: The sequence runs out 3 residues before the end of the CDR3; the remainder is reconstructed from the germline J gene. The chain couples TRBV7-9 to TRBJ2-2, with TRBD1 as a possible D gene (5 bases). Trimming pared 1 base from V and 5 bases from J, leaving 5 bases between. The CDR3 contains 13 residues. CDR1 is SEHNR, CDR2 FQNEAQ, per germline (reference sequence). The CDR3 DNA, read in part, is TGTGCCAGCAGCTTAGGACAGACCGGGGAG. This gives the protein CASSLGQTGE. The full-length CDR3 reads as CASSLGQTGELFF.

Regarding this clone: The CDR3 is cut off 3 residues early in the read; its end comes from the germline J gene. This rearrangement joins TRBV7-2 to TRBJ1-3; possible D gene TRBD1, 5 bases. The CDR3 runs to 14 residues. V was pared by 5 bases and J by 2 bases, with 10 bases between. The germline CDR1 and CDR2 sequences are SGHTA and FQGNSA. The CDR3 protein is CASSVPGAGNTIYF. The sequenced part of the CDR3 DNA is TGTGCCAGCAGCGTCCCGGGGGCTGGAAACACC.

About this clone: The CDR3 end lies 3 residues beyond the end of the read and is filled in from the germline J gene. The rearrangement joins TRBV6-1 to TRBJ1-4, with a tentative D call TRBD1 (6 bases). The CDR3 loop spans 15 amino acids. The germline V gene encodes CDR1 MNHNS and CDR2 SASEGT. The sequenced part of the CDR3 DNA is TGTGCCAGCAGTGGGGGACAAAGAGGGAATTCACCA. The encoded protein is CASSGGQRGNSP. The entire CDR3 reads CASSGGQRGNSPLFF.

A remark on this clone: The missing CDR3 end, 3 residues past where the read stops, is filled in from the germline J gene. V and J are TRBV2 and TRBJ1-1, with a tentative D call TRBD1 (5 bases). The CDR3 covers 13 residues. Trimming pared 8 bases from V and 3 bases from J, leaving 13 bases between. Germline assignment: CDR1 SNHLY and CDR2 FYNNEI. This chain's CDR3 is CASRSGGYTEAFF. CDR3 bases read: TGTGCCAGCCGATCGGGGGGTTACACTGAA.

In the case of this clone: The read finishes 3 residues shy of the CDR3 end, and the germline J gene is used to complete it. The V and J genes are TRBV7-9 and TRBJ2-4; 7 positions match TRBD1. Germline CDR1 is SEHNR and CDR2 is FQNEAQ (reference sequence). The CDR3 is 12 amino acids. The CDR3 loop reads CASSQDRFGQYF. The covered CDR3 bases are TGTGCCAGCAGCCAGGACAGGTTTGGT.

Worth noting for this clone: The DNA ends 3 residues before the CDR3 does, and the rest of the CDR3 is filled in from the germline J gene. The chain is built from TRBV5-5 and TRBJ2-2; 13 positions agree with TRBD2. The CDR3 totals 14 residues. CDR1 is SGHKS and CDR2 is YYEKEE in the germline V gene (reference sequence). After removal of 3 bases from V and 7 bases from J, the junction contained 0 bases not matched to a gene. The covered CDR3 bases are TGTGCCAGCAGCTGGACTAGCGGGGGCGGGGAG. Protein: CASSWTSGGGE. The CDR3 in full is CASSWTSGGGELFF. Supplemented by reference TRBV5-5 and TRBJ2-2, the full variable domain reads DAGVTQSPTHLIKTRGQQVTLRCSPISGHKSVSWYQQVLGQGPQFIFQYYEKEERGRGNFPDRFSARQFPNYSSELNVNALLLGDSALYLCASSWTSGGGELFFGEGSRLTVL.

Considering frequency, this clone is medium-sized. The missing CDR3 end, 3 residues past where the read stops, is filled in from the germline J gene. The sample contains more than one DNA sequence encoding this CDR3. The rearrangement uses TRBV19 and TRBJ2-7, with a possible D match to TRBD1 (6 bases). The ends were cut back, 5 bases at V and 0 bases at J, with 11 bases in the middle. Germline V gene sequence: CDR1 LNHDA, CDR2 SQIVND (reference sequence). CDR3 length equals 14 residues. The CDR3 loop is CASSGRDNSYEQYF. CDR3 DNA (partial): TGTGCCAGTAGTGGCCGGGACAACTCCTACGAG.

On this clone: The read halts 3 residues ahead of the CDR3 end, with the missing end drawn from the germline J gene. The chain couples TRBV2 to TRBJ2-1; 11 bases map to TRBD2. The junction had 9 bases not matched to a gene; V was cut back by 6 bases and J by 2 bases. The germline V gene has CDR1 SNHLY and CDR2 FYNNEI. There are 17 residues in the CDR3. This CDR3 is CASRTGTSGPPYNEQFF. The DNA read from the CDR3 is TGTGCCAGCAGAACCGGGACTAGCGGACCCCCCTACAATGAG. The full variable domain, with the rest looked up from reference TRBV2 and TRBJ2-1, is EPEVTQTPSHQVTQMGQEVILRCVPISNHLYFYWYRQILGQKVEFLVSFYNNEISEKSEIFDDQFSVERPDGSNFTLKIRSTKLEDSAMYFCASRTGTSGPPYNEQFFGPGTRLTVL.

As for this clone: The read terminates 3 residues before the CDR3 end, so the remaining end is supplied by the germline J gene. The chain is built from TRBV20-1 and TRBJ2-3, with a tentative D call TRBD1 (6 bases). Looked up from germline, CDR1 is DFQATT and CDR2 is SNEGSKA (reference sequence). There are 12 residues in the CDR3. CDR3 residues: CSASRDKETQYF. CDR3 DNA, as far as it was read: TGCAGTGCTAGCCGGGACAAAGAGACG.

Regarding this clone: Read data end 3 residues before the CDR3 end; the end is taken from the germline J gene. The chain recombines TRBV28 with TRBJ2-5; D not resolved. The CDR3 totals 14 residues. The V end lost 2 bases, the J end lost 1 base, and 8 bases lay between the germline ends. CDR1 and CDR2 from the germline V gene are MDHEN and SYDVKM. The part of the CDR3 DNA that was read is TGTGCCAGCAGTTTAACGATGGCCCAAGAGACC. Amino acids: CASSLTMAQET. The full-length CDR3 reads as CASSLTMAQETQYF.

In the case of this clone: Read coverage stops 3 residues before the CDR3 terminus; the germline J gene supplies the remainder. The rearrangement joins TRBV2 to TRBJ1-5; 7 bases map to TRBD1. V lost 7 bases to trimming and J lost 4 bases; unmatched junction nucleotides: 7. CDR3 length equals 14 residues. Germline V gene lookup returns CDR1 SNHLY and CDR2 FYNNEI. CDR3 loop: CASTPTGQNQPQHF. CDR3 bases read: TGTGCCAGCACCCCGACAGGGCAGAATCAGCCC.

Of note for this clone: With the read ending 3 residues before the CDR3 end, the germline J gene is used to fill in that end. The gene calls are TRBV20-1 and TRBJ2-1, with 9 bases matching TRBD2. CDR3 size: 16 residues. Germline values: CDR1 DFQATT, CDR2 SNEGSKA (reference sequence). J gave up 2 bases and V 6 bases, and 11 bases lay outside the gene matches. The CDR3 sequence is CSADPTLAGTYNEQFF. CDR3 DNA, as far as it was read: TGCAGTGCCGACCCTACCCTAGCGGGAACCTACAATGAG.

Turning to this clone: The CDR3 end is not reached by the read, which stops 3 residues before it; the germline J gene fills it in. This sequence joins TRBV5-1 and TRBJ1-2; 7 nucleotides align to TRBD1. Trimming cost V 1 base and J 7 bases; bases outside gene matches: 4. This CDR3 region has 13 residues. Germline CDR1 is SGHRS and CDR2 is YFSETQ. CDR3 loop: CASSLRQGFGYTF. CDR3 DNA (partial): TGCGCCAGCAGCTTGCGACAGGGTTTTGGC.

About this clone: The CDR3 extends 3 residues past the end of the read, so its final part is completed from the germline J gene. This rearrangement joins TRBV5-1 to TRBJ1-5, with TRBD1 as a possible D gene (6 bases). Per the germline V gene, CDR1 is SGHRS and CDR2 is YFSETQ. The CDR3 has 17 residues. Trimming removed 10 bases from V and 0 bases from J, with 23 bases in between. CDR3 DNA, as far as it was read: TGCGCCGAACCCAGAGATGAACCAGGGGATAGCAATCAGCCC. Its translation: CAEPRDEPGDSNQP. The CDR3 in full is CAEPRDEPGDSNQPQHF.

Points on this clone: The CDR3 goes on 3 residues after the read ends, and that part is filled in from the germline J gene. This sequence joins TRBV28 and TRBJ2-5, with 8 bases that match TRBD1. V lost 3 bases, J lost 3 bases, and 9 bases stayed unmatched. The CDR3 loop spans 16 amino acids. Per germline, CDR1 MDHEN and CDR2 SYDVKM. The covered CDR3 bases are TGTGCCAGCAGTTTCTGTGGGGGACAGGACAAAGAGACC. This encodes CASSFCGGQDKET. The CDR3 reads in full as CASSFCGGQDKETQYF.

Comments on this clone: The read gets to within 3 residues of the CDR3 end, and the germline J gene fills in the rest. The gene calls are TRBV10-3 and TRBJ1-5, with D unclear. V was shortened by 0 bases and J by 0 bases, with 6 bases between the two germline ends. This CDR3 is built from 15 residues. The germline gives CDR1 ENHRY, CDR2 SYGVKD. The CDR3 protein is CAISESQVSNQPQHF. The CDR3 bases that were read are TGTGCCATCAGTGAGTCTCAGGTTAGCAATCAGCCC.